The present entry profiles one T cell receptor beta chain with its context. The target antigen is unknown. The source of the sample is a study of T cells expressing NK-cell markers. The study's findings and limits: Dominant NKG2C+ clonotypes made up roughly 1.0-7.5% of CD8+ T cells in over five donors.

UMI-tagged 5'RACE template switching yielded the TCR beta cDNA. Each CDR3 protein gets one entry in TCRdb, which reprocessed the 5' RACE reads and gives no DNA. The sample has hundreds of thousands of distinct CDR3 sequences. This CDR3 has 15 residues. CDR1 and CDR2 (germline): MNHEY, SMNVEV (reference sequence). Material: blood T cells: a sorted CD56 or NKG2C T cell subset, CD4+ or CD8+ T cells, or bulk PBMC T cells (not recorded which). The clonotype comes from a woman between 18 and 75 years old in good health. This chain connects TRBV27 to TRBJ1-4; with no DNA, the TCRdb D assignment of TRBD1 cannot be verified. The CDR3 loop is CASSLSGTGLEKLFF.